The 3 T cell receptor beta chains reported below all come from one sample, sequenced in a study of T-cell memory formation after mild COVID-19. A single record per CDR3 protein comes from TCRdb applying MiXCR to the 5' RACE reads. The sample yields more than 300,000 distinct CDR3 sequences, less than 25% seen once. The sample was PBMCs or a T cell subset sorted from them (not recorded which). These receptors all stem from a man aged 18 to 29 who had mild COVID-19 (a few samples of this study predate the infection). Cell type and time point are not known.

The gene calls are TRBV7-2 and TRBJ2-5, with unresolved D. Germline assignment: CDR1 SGHTA and CDR2 FQGNSA. This CDR3 contains 16 residues. With 5 bases removed from V and 4 bases from J, the gap between germline ends came to 20 bases. CDR3 in amino acids: CASSQLIGVDRETQYF. CDR3 coding DNA: TGTGCCAGCAGCCAACTTATTGGGGTAGACCGAGAGACCCAGTACTTC.

This sequence joins TRBV7-8 and TRBJ2-5, with a weak D call TRBD2 (6 bases). The CDR3 consists of 14 residues. The V and J ends lost 5 bases and 2 bases respectively, with 12 bases between them. The germline V gene has CDR1 SGHVS and CDR2 FQNEAQ. CDR3 sequence: CASSRNSGQETQYF. CDR3 nucleotides: TGTGCCAGCAGCCGCAATAGCGGTCAAGAGACCCAGTACTTC.

This clonotype was recorded at least ten times. The chain has TRBV9 and TRBJ1-1; 11 bases line up with TRBD1. The CDR3 extends over 15 amino acids. Germline values: CDR1 SGDLS, CDR2 YYNGEE. V was pared by 3 bases and J by 1 base, with 2 bases of the junction left unmatched. CDR3 nucleotide sequence: TGTGCCAGCAGCGAGGGACAGGGGGGGAACACTGAAGCTTTCTTT. Translating gives CASSEGQGGNTEAFF.